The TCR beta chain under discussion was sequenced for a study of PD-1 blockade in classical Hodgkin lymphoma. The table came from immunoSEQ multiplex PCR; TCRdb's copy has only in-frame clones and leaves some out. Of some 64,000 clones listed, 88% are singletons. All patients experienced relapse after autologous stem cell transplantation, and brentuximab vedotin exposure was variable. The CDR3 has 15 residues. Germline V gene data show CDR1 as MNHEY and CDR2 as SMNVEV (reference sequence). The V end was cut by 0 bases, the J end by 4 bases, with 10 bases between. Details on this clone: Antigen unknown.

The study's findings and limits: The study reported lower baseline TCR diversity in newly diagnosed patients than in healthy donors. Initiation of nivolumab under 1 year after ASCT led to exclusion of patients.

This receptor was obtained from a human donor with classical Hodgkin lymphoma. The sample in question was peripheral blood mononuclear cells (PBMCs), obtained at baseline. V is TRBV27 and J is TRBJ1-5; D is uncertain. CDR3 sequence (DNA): TGTGCCAGCAGTTTATCACGTTGGGAAAATCAGCCCCAGCATTTT. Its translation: CASSLSRWENQPQHF.